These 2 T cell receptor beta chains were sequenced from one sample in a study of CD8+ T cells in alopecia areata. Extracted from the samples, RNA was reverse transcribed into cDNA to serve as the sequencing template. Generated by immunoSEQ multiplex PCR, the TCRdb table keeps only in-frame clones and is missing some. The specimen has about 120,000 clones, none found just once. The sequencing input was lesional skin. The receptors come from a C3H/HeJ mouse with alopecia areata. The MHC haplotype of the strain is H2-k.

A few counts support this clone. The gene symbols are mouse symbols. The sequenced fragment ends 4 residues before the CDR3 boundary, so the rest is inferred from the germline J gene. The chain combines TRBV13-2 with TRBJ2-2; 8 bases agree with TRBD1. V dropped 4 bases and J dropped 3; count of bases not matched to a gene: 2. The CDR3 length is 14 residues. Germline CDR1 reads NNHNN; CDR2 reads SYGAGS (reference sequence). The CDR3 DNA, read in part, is TGTGCCAGCGGTCAGGGGGCCTACACCGGG. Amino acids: CASGQGAYTG. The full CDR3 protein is CASGQGAYTGQLYF.

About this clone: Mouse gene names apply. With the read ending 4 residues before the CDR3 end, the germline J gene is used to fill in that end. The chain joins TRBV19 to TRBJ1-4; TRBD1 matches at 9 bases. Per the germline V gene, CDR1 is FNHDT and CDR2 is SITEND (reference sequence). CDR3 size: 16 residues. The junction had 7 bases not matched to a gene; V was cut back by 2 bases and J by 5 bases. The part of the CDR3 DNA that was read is TGTGCCAGCAGTATTGGGACAGGGAGGGAAAACGAA. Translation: CASSIGTGRENE. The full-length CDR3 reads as CASSIGTGRENERLFF. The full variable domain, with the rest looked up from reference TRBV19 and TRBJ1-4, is GGIITQTPKFLIGQEGQKLTLKCQQNFNHDTMYWYRQDSGKGLRLIYYSITENDLQKGDLSEGYDASREKKSSFSLTVTSAQKNEMAVFLCASSIGTGRENERLFFGHGTKLSVL.